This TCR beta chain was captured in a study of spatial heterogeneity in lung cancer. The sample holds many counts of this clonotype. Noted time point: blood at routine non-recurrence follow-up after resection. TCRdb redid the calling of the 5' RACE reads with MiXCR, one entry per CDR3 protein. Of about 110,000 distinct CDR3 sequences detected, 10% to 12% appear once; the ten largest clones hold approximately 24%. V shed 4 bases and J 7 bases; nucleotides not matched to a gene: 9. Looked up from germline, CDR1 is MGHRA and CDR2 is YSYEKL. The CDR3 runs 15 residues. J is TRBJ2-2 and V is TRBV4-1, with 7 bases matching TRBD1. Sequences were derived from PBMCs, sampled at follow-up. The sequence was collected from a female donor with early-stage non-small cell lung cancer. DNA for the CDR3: TGCGCCAGCAGCCTCAGGGGGTTTCTGATCGGGGAGCTGTTTTTT. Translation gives CASSLRGFLIGELFF.